This T cell receptor (beta chain) is drawn from a study of blood T cell repertoires in COVID-19. This CDR3 contains 13 residues. Germline CDR1 and CDR2: SGHTA and FQGNSA. The germline V and J ends were trimmed by 4 bases and 8 bases, with 14 bases remaining between them. Method: immunoSEQ multiplex PCR; TCRdb's copy keeps in-frame clones and lacks some. The profile shows 170,000 or so clones, around four fifths of them singletons. The chain carries TRBV7-2 and TRBJ1-2, with a possible D match to TRBD1 (6 bases). This clonotype originated in a woman aged 55 to 70 with acute or convalescent COVID-19. The material sequenced was peripheral blood. CDR3 bases: TGTGCCAGCAGCTCACCCAACAGGGACGGCTACACCTTC. Amino acid sequence: CASSSPNRDGYTF. The full variable domain, with the rest looked up from reference TRBV7-2 and TRBJ1-2, is GAGVSQSPSNKVTEKGKDVELRCDPISGHTALYWYRQSLGQGLEFLIYFQGNSAPDKSGLPSDRFSAERTGGSVSTLTIQRTQQEDSAVYLCASSSPNRDGYTFGSGTRLTVV.